The 27 T cell receptor beta chains in this list originate from one sample, sequenced in a study of T cell responses to AZD1222 COVID-19 vaccine. The repertoire was sequenced with immunoSEQ multiplex PCR; TCRdb's copy has only in-frame clones and lacks some. Altogether some 150,000 clones are present, approximately 89% being singletons, with the ten largest covering around 1.7%. The sequences come from peripheral blood, collected 28 days after the second AZD1222 dose. The receptors were sampled from an adult who received the AZD1222 COVID-19 vaccine.

The rearrangement links TRBV4-2 to TRBJ2-3, with D possibly being TRBD1 or TRBD2 (7 bases each). Deletions cut 0 bases from V and 5 bases from J, with 15 bases between. CDR1 is LGHNA, CDR2 YNFKEQ, per germline. The CDR3 sequence is 16 residues long. CDR3: CASSQERGQGVDTQYF. For the CDR3, the DNA is TGTGCCAGCAGCCAAGAGCGGGGGCAGGGGGTAGATACGCAGTATTTT.

This clone was seen just once. Additional DNA sequences in this sample encode the identical CDR3. For the CDR3, the DNA is TGTGCCAGCAGTTACCAAGGAGCGGGAGGGCCGGTCCCAGAGACCCAGTACTTC. It yields the protein CASSYQGAGGPVPETQYF. The chain uses TRBV6-2 or TRBV6-3 and TRBJ2-5, with 10 bases identical to TRBD2. V lost 2 bases, J lost 4 bases, and 13 bases stayed unmatched. The germline V gene has CDR1 MNHEY and CDR2 SVGEGT. This CDR3 region has 18 residues.

This chain connects TRBV10-3 to TRBJ2-1, with D perhaps matching TRBD2 (6 bases). The ends were cut back, 8 bases at V and 6 bases at J, with 17 bases in the middle. The CDR3 loop spans 14 amino acids. Germline CDR1 and CDR2: ENHRY and SYGVKD. CDR3 protein: CAIARRETSNEQFF. Here the CDR3 DNA reads TGTGCCATCGCAAGGAGAGAGACTAGCAATGAGCAGTTCTTC.

The rearrangement joins TRBV9 to TRBJ2-5, with a tentative D call TRBD2 (6 bases). The germline CDR1 and CDR2 sequences are SGDLS and YYNGEE. Trimming pared 0 bases from V and 2 bases from J, leaving 14 bases between. The CDR3 has 16 amino acids. CDR3 sequence reads: CASSVALGSGQETQYF. CDR3 DNA sequence: TGTGCCAGCAGCGTAGCTCTCGGAAGCGGGCAAGAGACCCAGTACTTC.

The chain has TRBV28 and TRBJ2-7; 7 bases map to TRBD1. V lost 5 bases and J lost 1; bases outside the gene matches: 2. Germline V lookup: CDR1 MDHEN, CDR2 SYDVKM. This CDR3 has 13 amino acids. The CDR3 DNA reads TGTGCCAGCAGTCCAGGGGGTTCCTACGAGCAGTACTTC. The encoded protein is CASSPGGSYEQYF.

The V call is TRBV6-5, the J call TRBJ1-5; D gene uncertain. The CDR3 has 15 amino acids. The germline CDR1 and CDR2 sequences are MNHEY and SVGAGI. Trimming stripped 2 bases from V and 0 bases from J, with 8 bases between. This chain's CDR3 is CASSYTSNSNQPQHF. CDR3 sequence (DNA): TGTGCCAGCAGTTACACGAGCAATAGCAATCAGCCCCAGCATTTT.

V and J are TRBV28 and TRBJ1-2; D not certain. CDR1 is MDHEN, CDR2 SYDVKM, per germline. This CDR3 has 12 residues. V shed 3 bases and J shed 4 bases, with 6 bases lying between them. CDR3 nucleotide sequence: TGTGCCAGCAGTTTGTACGGCTATGGCTACACCTTC. It translates to CASSLYGYGYTF.

J is TRBJ1-3 and V is TRBV9; D call uncertain. The CDR3 totals 13 residues. Germline V lookup: CDR1 SGDLS, CDR2 YYNGEE. The V end lost 6 bases, the J end lost 7 bases, and 14 bases lay between the germline ends. The CDR3 DNA follows: TGTGCCAGCATGGGTACGGGCATGAACACCATATATTTT. It translates to CASMGTGMNTIYF.

This chain links TRBV3-1 (or the pseudogene TRBV3-2) with TRBJ2-1, with D perhaps matching TRBD2 (5 bases). The V gene's germline CDR1 is LGHDT and CDR2 YNNKEL (reference sequence). The germline V and J ends were trimmed by 0 bases and 6 bases, with 18 bases remaining between them. The CDR3 loop spans 17 amino acids. CDR3 bases: TGTGCCAGCAGCCAAGATTTGGGAACTAGTTTAGGCAATGAGCAGTTCTTC. Translated: CASSQDLGTSLGNEQFF.

V is TRBV19 and J is TRBJ1-2; D may be TRBD1 (5 bases). The V and J ends lost 3 bases and 5 bases respectively, with 10 bases between them. The CDR3 spans 13 residues. The germline gives CDR1 LNHDA, CDR2 SQIVND (reference sequence). The CDR3 spells CASSIQGAYGYTF. For the CDR3, the DNA is TGTGCCAGTAGTATTCAGGGCGCTTATGGCTACACCTTC.

V and J are TRBV7-8 and TRBJ1-3; no definite D call. Germline CDR1 SGHVS, CDR2 FQNEAQ. The CDR3 is 15 amino acids. V dropped 2 bases and J dropped 2 bases, with 10 bases sitting between them. The CDR3 is CASSLSGVPGNTIYF. DNA for the CDR3: TGTGCCAGCAGCTTATCTGGGGTACCTGGAAACACCATATATTTT.

This chain links TRBV5-1 with TRBJ2-1, with a tentative D call TRBD2 (5 bases). Germline CDR1 reads SGHRS; CDR2 reads YFSETQ. V was trimmed by 2 bases and J by 2 bases, leaving 11 bases between them. The CDR3 contains 15 residues. This CDR3 is CASSLADPAYNEQFF. The CDR3 nucleotides are TGCGCCAGCAGCTTAGCGGACCCCGCCTACAATGAGCAGTTCTTC.

Remarks on this clone: Compared with germline, one end of the junction differs, possibly owing to a read error. The chain carries TRBV7-2 and TRBJ2-1; 8 bases align to TRBD1. The V gene's germline CDR1 is SGHTA and CDR2 FQGNSA. This CDR3 is built from 14 residues. DNA of the CDR3: TGTGCCAGCAGCGGACAGGGTTCGTCCAATCAGCAGTTCTTC. Its translation is CASSGQGSSNQQFF.

This sequence joins TRBV2 and TRBJ2-5; a possible D gene is TRBD2 (6 bases). CDR1 is SNHLY and CDR2 is FYNNEI in the germline V gene. The CDR3 is 12 amino acids. CDR3 nucleotide sequence: TGTGGGGCGCGGGGAGACCAAGAGACCCAGTACTTC. Amino acids: CGARGDQETQYF.

The chain joins TRBV30 to TRBJ1-1; 8 bases fit TRBD1. V lost 3 bases, J lost 5 bases, and 8 bases stayed unmatched. The CDR3 is made up of 14 amino acids. Germline lookup yields CDR1 GTSNPN and CDR2 SVGIG (reference sequence). The CDR3 sequence: CAWSPGQGKTEAFF. The CDR3 DNA follows: TGTGCCTGGAGCCCCGGACAGGGAAAAACTGAAGCTTTCTTT.

The V and J genes are TRBV6-5 and TRBJ1-5, with no clear D. CDR1 and CDR2 (germline): MNHEY, SVGAGI. The ends were cut back, 6 bases at V and 1 base at J, with 13 bases in the middle. There are 15 residues in the CDR3. CDR3 in amino acids: CASSPGVESNQPQHF. CDR3 coding DNA: TGTGCCAGCAGCCCCGGGGTTGAGAGCAATCAGCCCCAGCATTTT.

The gene calls are TRBV28 and TRBJ1-1, with 7 bases matching TRBD1. The CDR3 loop spans 16 amino acids. V dropped 1 base and J dropped 3; count of bases not matched to a gene: 8. The germline V gene encodes CDR1 MDHEN and CDR2 SYDVKM. The CDR3 DNA reads TGTGCCAGCAGTTTATTGCCGGGACAGCGGCACACTGAAGCTTTCTTT. Amino acid sequence: CASSLLPGQRHTEAFF.

The rearrangement links TRBV6-2 or TRBV6-3 to TRBJ2-1; no reliable D call. Looked up from germline, CDR1 is MNHEY and CDR2 is SVGEGT. This CDR3 has 13 amino acids. V was shortened by 6 bases and J by 8 bases, with 14 bases between the two germline ends. The CDR3 sequence is CASSQPPKDEQFF. DNA of the CDR3: TGTGCCAGCAGCCAACCGCCCAAGGATGAGCAGTTCTTC.

The gene calls are TRBV19 and TRBJ1-4; D is uncertain. Germline V lookup: CDR1 LNHDA, CDR2 SQIVND (reference sequence). With 6 bases removed from V and 7 bases from J, the gap between germline ends came to 9 bases. CDR3 size: 12 residues. In nucleotides, the CDR3 is TGTGCCAGTAGCCGGCGGGCTGAAAAACTGTTTTTT. This codes for CASSRRAEKLFF.

This clone was seen more than once but under ten times. V is TRBV4-2 and J is TRBJ2-1; 9 bases are shared with TRBD1. The CDR3 runs 16 residues. Germline trimming cut 0 bases from V and 8 bases from J; bases unmatched to any gene: 8. Germline V gives CDR1 LGHNA, CDR2 YNFKEQ. CDR3 sequence: CASSQEMGQGRHEQFF. Written as DNA, the CDR3 is TGTGCCAGCAGCCAAGAGATGGGACAGGGTCGCCATGAGCAGTTCTTC.

The V and J genes are TRBV4-3 and TRBJ2-7, with D possibly matching TRBD1 (5 bases). This CDR3 spans 15 amino acids. Trimming shortened V by 2 bases and J by 0 bases, and 11 bases separated the two germline ends. Germline V gene data show CDR1 as LGHNA and CDR2 as YSLEER. The CDR3 DNA is TGCGCCAGCAGCCAAACTGTGACAGCCTCCTACGAGCAGTACTTC. Translation gives CASSQTVTASYEQYF.

This chain joins TRBV6-6 and TRBJ2-7; a possible D gene is TRBD1 (6 bases). V shed 5 bases and J shed 2 bases, with 10 bases lying between them. CDR1 is MNHNY, CDR2 SVGAGI, per germline (reference sequence). This CDR3 has 13 residues. The CDR3 spells CASSRGTTYEQYF. As DNA, the CDR3 is TGTGCCAGCAGTCGTGGGACAACCTACGAGCAGTACTTC.

A single count supports this clone. J is TRBJ1-1 and V is TRBV27; possibly TRBD1 for D (5 bases). The V end was cut by 4 bases, the J end by 4 bases, with 16 bases between. The CDR3 consists of 15 residues. CDR1 and CDR2 (germline): MNHEY, SMNVEV (reference sequence). CDR3 nucleotide sequence: TGTGCCAGCAGTTGGGCGCCGGGGGGGGGCACTGAAGCTTTCTTT. This translates into CASSWAPGGGTEAFF.

This chain joins TRBV5-1 and TRBJ2-5; D is possibly TRBD1 (6 bases). This CDR3 is built from 15 residues. The germline gives CDR1 SGHRS, CDR2 YFSETQ. V lost 2 bases and J lost 1, with 12 bases in between. Here the CDR3 DNA reads TGCGCCAGCAGCTTAGGACAGCCACTCCAAGAGACCCAGTACTTC. Its translation: CASSLGQPLQETQYF.

The rearrangement links TRBV11-2 to TRBJ2-6; 7 bases match TRBD1. V dropped 6 bases and J dropped 2; count of bases not matched to a gene: 4. CDR1 is SGHAT and CDR2 is FQNNGV in the germline V gene. The CDR3 length is 15 residues. CDR3 in DNA: TGTGCCAGCAGACCAACAGGGGCTGGGGCCAACGTCCTGACTTTC. Its protein is CASRPTGAGANVLTF.

The chain has TRBV30 and TRBJ1-5; D unclear. The CDR3 spans 14 residues. V gave up 0 bases and J gave up 4 bases, with 10 bases separating them. Germline CDR1 reads GTSNPN; CDR2 reads SVGIG (reference sequence). CDR3 region: CAWSVGLPNQPQHF. In DNA, the CDR3 is TGTGCCTGGAGTGTTGGCCTGCCTAATCAGCCCCAGCATTTT. The full variable domain, in which reference TRBV30 and TRBJ1-5 provide the parts outside the CDR3, is SQTIHQWPATLVQPVGSPLSLECTVEGTSNPNLYWYRQAAGRGLQLLFYSVGIGQISSEVPQNLSASRPQDRQFILSSKKLLLSDSGFYLCAWSVGLPNQPQHFGDGTRLSIL.

The J gene is TRBJ1-1, the V gene TRBV7-9; tentative D call: TRBD1 (6 bases). Trimming pared 1 base from V and 8 bases from J, leaving 17 bases between. Per germline, CDR1 SEHNR and CDR2 FQNEAQ (reference sequence). This CDR3 is built from 15 residues. Written as DNA, the CDR3 is TGTGCCAGCAGCTTAGAGACAGGCCGGGGGTCGGAAGCTTTCTTT. Translation gives CASSLETGRGSEAFF.